One TCR beta chain is described in this entry. These data come from a study of shared clonotypes between healthy human individuals. Profiled with immunoSEQ multiplex PCR; TCRdb holds only in-frame clones, not every one. This repertoire shows some 630,000 clones, around 72% found once; its top ten account for under 2%. The CDR3 runs 15 residues. Germline V gene lookup returns CDR1 MNHNS and CDR2 SASEGT. V was cut by 5 bases and J by 3 bases, with 17 bases left in between. The chain joins TRBV6-1 to TRBJ2-7; tentative D call: TRBD2 (5 bases). This sequence originates from a woman younger than 45 in good health. Material: memory CD4+ T cells sorted from blood. Described subset: CD45RA-negative fraction. CDR3 protein: CASSQTSGSRYEQYF. In DNA form, the CDR3 reads TGTGCCAGCAGTCAAACGTCGGGATCTCGCTACGAGCAGTACTTC.